This T cell receptor (beta chain) was recovered during a study of T cells of healthy individuals. For this clonotype: Sequence at one end of the junction differs from germline and may be a read error.

Germline V CDR1 and CDR2: MNHNY, SVGAGI (reference sequence). The CDR3 covers 14 residues. TCRdb reanalysed the 5' RACE reads using MiXCR and keeps one entry per CDR3 protein. The table shows 85,000 to 100,000 distinct CDR3 sequences, with around 17% occurring only once. The sequence came from a human donor in good health. The rearrangement uses TRBV6-6 and TRBJ1-2; 8 bases map to TRBD1. CDR3: CASSLDRGTWGYNF. The CDR3 DNA follows: TGTGCCAGCAGTTTAGACAGGGGAACTTGGGGCTACAACTTC.